The TCR beta chain described here comes from a study of regulatory T cells in long-lasting Graves disease. The table lists this clonotype with many counts. CDR1 is SNHLY, CDR2 FYNNEI, per germline. V was pared by 6 bases and J by 4 bases, with 7 bases of the junction left unmatched. The CDR3 is 15 amino acids. With iRepertoire HTBI primers and Arm-PCR of CDR3 regions, TCR beta libraries were built. TCRdb analysed the multiplex PCR reads with MiXCR anew, one entry per CDR3 protein. The sample consists of about 540,000 distinct CDR3 sequences, roughly 13% of them appearing once. Time point in this sample: newly diagnosed GD, antithyroid drugs for less than 3 months. Isolated PBMC RNA provided the starting material for the TCR library. These data were also filed under a second study, of T cells in Graves' hyperthyroidism and ophthalmopathy.

The TCR originated in a man under 40 with Graves disease. The starting material was peripheral blood mononuclear cells (PBMCs), obtained at new diagnosis, from a patient treated with antithyroid drugs. The chain has TRBV2 and TRBJ1-1; 11 bases match TRBD1. CDR3 residues: CASRPGTGGGTEAFF. The CDR3 nucleotides read TGTGCCAGCAGACCCGGGACAGGGGGGGGCACTGAAGCTTTCTTT.